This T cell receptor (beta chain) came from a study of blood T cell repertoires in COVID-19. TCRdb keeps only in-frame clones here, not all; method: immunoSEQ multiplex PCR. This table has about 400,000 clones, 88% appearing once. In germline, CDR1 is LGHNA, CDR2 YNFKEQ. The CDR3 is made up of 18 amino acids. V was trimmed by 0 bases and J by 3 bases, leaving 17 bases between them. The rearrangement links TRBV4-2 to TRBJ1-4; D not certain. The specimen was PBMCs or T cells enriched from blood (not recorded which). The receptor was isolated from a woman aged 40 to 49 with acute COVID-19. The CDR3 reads CASSQDGRRFVSNEKLFF. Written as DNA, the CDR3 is TGTGCCAGCAGCCAAGACGGCCGGAGATTCGTGTCTAATGAAAAACTGTTTTTT.